This TCR beta chain was sequenced in a study of early T cells in non-severe SARS-CoV-2 infection (dated by TCRdb to the early 2020s). At the level of the whole study: Because TCR sequencing was done on bulk RNA from unsorted whole blood, the alpha and beta chains could not be paired.

V is pared back by 0 bases and J by 7 bases, with 15 bases lying between the germline termini. The germline V gene (reference sequence) specifies LNHNV as CDR1 and YYDKDF as CDR2. Inclusive of the bounding cysteine and phenylalanine, the CDR3 is 15 residues long. This entry keeps only the CDR3 DNA: 45 bases, framed from base 1. Set within a cohort of healthcare workers in London, UK, this nested case-control study involved weekly PCR testing of nasopharyngeal swabs along with blood sampling. Between 23 and 31 March 2020, the week of the UK lockdown, healthcare workers were enrolled and then followed up weekly for as long as 16 weeks. What the research found in general, with its limitations: VDJdb matching was skewed toward anti-spike CD8 responses and likely underestimated virus-specific expansions by missing private and CD4 specificities.

Library creation used 5' RACE. Sequencing used a NextSeq 500. To correct for sequencing error and PCR bias, the TCR library protocol tagged individual cDNA molecules with unique molecular identifiers. Both TCR alpha and beta chains were sequenced, and tight co-correlation was observed between alpha and beta sequence abundances in each sample. The study's processing was this. Decombinator V4 was used to annotate TCR sequences for V gene, J gene and CDR3. Expanded TCRs were defined as changing significantly between any two time points under a Poisson model with p below 0.0001. TCR abundances were normalised to the total number of TCRs sequenced per sample and expressed as counts per million. TRAV1-2 paired with TRAJ12, TRAJ20 or TRAJ33 defined MAIT TCRs, while TRAV10 paired with TRAJ18 defined iNKT TCRs. VDJdb, accessed 1 November 2021, was searched for CMV, EBV and SARS-CoV-2 annotated TCRs, with TCRs annotated for multiple antigens excluded. TCRdb's own reprocessing of the public reads used fastp at Q25 and MiXCR and kept productive beta chains. Rows are unified per CDR3 protein, each entry keeping the most common DNA and genes. The V and J calls were determined by TCRdb, not by the authors. The sample table contains tens of thousands of distinct CDR3 sequences; only one count was recorded for roughly 5.7% of them. Together, the top ten hold about 25% of the sample.

The sample holds many counts of this clonotype. Its antigen is currently not known. No quality values exist for individual bases; no much larger clone is one base distant. Input material: whole blood. The sequence was collected from an adult who was a healthcare worker with PCR-confirmed SARS-CoV-2 infection or an uninfected control (not recorded which). The sequence is built from TRBV15 and TRBJ1-1; no D gene is confidently identified. The DNA sequence follows: TGTGCCACCAGCAGAGAAAGGTCCGGAGGTCGTGAAGCTTTCTTT. This sequence encodes CATSRERSGGREAFF.